This T cell receptor beta chain was profiled in a study of CD8 T cells in ankylosing spondylitis. Whole-study findings and limits: Both synovial fluid and blood in reactive arthritis had previously been reported to carry some motif variants. Enrichment of disease-linked clones was reportedly significant in matched ankylosing spondylitis synovial fluid. A motif of seven or eight highly homologous TCR beta variants was seen as apparently characteristic of ankylosing spondylitis blood.

This clonotype was found many times. The antigen is unknown. Quantitative barcoded 5'-RACE was used to prepare TCR beta libraries. MiXCR, run by TCRdb on the 5' RACE reads, gives a single entry per CDR3 protein. This table has hundreds of thousands of distinct CDR3 sequences, about 10% appearing once. After removal of 1 base from V and 8 bases from J, the junction contained 5 bases not matched to a gene. There are 14 residues in the CDR3. From germline, CDR1 is LGHNA and CDR2 YSLEER. The sequenced material came from blood, either unsorted or a sorted T cell fraction (not recorded which). The chain joins TRBV4-3 to TRBJ2-3; 8 bases line up with TRBD2. The receptor was derived from a male donor with ankylosing spondylitis. CDR3 sequence reads: CASSQAAGATTQYF. The CDR3 nucleotides are TGCGCCAGCAGCCAAGCAGCGGGGGCGACTACGCAGTATTTT.